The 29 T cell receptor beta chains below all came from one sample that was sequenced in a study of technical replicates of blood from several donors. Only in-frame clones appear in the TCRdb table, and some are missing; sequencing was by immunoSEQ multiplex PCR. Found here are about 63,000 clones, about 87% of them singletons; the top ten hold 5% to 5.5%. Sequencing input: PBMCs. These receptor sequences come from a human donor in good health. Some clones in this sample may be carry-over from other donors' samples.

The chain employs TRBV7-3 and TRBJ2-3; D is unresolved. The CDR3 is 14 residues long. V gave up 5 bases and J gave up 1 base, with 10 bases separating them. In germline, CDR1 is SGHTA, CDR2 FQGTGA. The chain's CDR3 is CASSPGAGTDTQYF. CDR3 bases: TGTGCCAGCAGCCCTGGAGCTGGCACAGATACGCAGTATTTT. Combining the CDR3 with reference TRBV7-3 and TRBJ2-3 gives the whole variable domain GAGVSQTPSNKVTEKGKYVELRCDPISGHTALYWYRQSLGQGPEFLIYFQGTGAADDSGLPNDRFFAVRPEGSVSTLKIQRTERGDSAVYLCASSPGAGTDTQYFGPGTRLTVL.

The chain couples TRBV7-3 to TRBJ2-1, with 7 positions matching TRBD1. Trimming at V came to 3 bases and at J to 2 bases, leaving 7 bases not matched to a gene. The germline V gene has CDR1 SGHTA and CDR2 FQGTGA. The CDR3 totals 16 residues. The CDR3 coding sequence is TGTGCCAGCAGCTTTACCGGGACAGCAACCTACAATGAGCAGTTCTTC. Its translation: CASSFTGTATYNEQFF.

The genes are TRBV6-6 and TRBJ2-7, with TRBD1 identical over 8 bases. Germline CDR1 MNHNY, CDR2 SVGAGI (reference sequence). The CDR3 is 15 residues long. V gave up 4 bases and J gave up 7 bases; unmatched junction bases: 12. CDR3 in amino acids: CASSLPLDRAGEQYF. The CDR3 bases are TGTGCCAGCAGTTTACCCTTGGACAGGGCCGGTGAGCAGTACTTC.

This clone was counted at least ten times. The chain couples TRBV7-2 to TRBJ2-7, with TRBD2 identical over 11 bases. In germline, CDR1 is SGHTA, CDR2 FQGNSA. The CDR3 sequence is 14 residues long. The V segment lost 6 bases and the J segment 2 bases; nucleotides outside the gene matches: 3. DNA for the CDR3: TGTGCCAGCAGTTTACTAGCGGGAGCCTACGAGCAGTACTTC. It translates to CASSLLAGAYEQYF.

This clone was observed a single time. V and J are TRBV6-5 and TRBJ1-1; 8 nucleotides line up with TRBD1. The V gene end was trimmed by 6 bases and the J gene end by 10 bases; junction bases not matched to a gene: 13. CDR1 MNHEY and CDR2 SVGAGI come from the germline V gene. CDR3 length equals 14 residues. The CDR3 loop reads CASRPVPGQVPAFF. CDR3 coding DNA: TGTGCCAGCAGACCTGTGCCGGGACAGGTCCCAGCTTTCTTT.

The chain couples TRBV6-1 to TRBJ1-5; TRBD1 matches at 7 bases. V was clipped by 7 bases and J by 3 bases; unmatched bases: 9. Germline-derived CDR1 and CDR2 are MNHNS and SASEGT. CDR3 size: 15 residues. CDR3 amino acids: CASTLGTAANQPQHF. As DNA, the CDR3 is TGTGCCAGCACACTAGGGACAGCAGCCAATCAGCCCCAGCATTTT.

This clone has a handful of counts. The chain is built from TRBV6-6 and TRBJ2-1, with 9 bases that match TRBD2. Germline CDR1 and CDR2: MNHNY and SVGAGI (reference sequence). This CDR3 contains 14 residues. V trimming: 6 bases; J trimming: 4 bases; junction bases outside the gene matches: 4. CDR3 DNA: TGTGCCAGCAGCCGGACTAGCGATTACAATGAGCAGTTCTTC. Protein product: CASSRTSDYNEQFF.

CDR3 DNA sequence: TGTGCCAGCAGCACTCCCACTAGCGGCAGCACAGATACGCAGTATTTT. It specifies CASSTPTSGSTDTQYF. The chain uses TRBV9 and TRBJ2-3; TRBD2 matches at 8 bases. The junction had 7 bases not matched to a gene; V was cut back by 4 bases and J by 0 bases. The CDR3 runs to 16 residues. CDR1 is SGDLS and CDR2 is YYNGEE in the germline V gene.

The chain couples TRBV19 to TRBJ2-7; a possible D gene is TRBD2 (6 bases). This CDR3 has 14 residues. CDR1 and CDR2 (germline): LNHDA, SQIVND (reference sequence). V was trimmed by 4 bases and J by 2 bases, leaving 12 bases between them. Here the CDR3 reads CASSRRDQPYEQYF. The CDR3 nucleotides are TGTGCCAGTAGTAGGAGGGACCAACCCTACGAGCAGTACTTC.

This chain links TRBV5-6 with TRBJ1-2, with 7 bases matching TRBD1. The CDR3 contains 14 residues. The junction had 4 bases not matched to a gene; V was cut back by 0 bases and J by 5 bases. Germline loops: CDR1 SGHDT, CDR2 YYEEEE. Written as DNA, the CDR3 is TGTGCCAGCAGCTTGGACAGGGGCGTTTATGGCTACACCTTC. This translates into CASSLDRGVYGYTF.

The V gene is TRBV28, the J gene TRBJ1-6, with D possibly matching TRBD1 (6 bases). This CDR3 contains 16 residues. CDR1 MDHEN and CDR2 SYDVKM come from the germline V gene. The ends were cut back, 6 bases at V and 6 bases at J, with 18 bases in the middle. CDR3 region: CASSPPAGVPNSPLHF. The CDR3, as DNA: TGTGCCAGCAGCCCCCCGGCAGGGGTCCCTAATTCACCCCTCCACTTT.

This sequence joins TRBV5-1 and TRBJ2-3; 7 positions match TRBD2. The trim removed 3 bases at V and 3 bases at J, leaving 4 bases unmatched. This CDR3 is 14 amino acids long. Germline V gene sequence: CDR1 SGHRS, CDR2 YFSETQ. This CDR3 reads CASSSGGATDTQYF. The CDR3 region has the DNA TGCGCCAGCAGCTCGGGGGGTGCAACAGATACGCAGTATTTT. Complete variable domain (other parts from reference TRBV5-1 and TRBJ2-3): KAGVTQTPRYLIKTRGQQVTLSCSPISGHRSVSWYQQTPGQGLQFLFEYFSETQRNKGNFPGRFSGRQFSNSRSEMNVSTLELGDSALYLCASSSGGATDTQYFGPGTRLTVL.

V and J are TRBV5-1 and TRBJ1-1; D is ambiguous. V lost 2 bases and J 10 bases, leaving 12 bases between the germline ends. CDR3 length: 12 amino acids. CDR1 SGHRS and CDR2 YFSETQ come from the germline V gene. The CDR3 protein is CASSLDLGRAFF. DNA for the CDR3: TGCGCCAGCAGCTTAGATCTAGGGAGAGCTTTCTTT.

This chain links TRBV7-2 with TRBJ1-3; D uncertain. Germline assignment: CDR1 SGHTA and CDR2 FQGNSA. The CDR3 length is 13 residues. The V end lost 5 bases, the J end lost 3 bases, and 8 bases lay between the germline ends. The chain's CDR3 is CASSPGGGNTIYF. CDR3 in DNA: TGTGCCAGCAGCCCCGGAGGTGGAAACACCATATATTTT.

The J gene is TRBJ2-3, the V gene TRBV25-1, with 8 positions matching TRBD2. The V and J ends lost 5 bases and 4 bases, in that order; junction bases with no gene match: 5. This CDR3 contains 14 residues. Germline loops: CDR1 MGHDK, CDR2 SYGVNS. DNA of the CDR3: TGTGCCAGCAGTAACAGCGGGAGCCCAGATACGCAGTATTTT. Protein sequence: CASSNSGSPDTQYF.

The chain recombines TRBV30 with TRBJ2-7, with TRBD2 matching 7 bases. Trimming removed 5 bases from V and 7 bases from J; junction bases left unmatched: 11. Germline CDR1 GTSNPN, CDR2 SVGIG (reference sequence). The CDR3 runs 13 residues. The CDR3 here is CAWALGGFGEQYF. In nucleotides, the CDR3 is TGTGCCTGGGCCCTCGGGGGGTTTGGGGAGCAGTACTTC.

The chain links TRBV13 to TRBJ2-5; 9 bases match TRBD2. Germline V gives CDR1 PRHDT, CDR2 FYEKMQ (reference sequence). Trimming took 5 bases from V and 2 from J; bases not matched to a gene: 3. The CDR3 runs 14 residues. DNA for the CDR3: TGTGCCAGCAGCCTAAGCGGGGGGCAAGAGACCCAGTACTTC. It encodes CASSLSGGQETQYF. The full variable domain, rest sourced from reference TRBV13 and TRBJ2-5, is AAGVIQSPRHLIKEKRETATLKCYPIPRHDTVYWYQQGPGQDPQFLISFYEKMQSDKGSIPDRFSAQQFSDYHSELNMSSLELGDSALYFCASSLSGGQETQYFGPGTRLLVL.

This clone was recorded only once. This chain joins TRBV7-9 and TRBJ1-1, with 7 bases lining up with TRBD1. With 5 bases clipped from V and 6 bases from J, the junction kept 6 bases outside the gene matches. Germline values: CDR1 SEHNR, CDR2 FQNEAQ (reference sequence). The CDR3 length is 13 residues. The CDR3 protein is CASSNYRGAEAFF. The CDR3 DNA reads TGTGCCAGCAGCAACTACAGGGGCGCTGAAGCTTTCTTT.

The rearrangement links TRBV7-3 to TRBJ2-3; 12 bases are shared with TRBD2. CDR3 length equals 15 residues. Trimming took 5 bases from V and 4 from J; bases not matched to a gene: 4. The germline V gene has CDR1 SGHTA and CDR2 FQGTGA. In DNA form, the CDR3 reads TGTGCCAGCAGCCCTAGCGGGGGGGCCCCAGATACGCAGTATTTT. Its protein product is CASSPSGGAPDTQYF.

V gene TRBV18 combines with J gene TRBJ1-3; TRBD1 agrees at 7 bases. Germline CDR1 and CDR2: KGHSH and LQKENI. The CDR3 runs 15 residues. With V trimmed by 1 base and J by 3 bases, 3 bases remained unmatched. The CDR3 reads CASSPLNRGGNTIYF. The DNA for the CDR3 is TGTGCCAGCTCACCACTAAACAGGGGTGGAAACACCATATATTTT.

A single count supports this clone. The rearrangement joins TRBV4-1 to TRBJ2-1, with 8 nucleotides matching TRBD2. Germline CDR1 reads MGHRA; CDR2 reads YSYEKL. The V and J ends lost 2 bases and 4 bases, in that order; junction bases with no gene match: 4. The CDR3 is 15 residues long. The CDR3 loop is CASSQPLAEYNEQFF. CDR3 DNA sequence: TGCGCCAGCAGCCAACCACTAGCGGAATACAATGAGCAGTTCTTC.

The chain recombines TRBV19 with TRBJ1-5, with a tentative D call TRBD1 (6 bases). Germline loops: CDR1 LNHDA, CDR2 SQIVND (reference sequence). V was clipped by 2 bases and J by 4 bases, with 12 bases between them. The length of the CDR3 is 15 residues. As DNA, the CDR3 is TGTGCCAGTAGTATACCCCAACAGGGTAATCAGCCCCAGCATTTT. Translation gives CASSIPQQGNQPQHF. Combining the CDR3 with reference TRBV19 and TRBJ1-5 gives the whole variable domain DGGITQSPKYLFRKEGQNVTLSCEQNLNHDAMYWYRQDPGQGLRLIYYSQIVNDFQKGDIAEGYSVSREKKESFPLTVTSAQKNPTAFYLCASSIPQQGNQPQHFGDGTRLSIL.

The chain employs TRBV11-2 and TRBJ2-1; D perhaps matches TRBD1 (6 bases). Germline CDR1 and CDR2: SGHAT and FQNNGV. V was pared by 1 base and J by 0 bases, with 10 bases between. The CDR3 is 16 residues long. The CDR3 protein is CASSLGEGGSYNEQFF. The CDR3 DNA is TGTGCCAGCAGCTTAGGGGAAGGGGGCTCCTACAATGAGCAGTTCTTC. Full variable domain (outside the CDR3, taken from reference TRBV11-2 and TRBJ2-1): EAGVAQSPRYKIIEKRQSVAFWCNPISGHATLYWYQQILGQGPKLLIQFQNNGVVDDSQLPKDRFSAERLKGVDSTLKIQPAKLEDSAVYLCASSLGEGGSYNEQFFGPGTRLTVL.

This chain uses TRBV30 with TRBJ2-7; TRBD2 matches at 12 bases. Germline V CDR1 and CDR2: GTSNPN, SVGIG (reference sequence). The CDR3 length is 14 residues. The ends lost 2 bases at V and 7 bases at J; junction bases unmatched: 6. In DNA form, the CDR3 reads TGTGCCTGGAGTCTAGCGGGAGGGCCCGGGGAGCAGTACTTC. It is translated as CAWSLAGGPGEQYF.

CDR3: CASSPFDTQYF. CDR3 coding DNA: TGTGCCAGCAGCCCGTTTGATACGCAGTATTTT. The V call is TRBV7-2, the J call TRBJ2-3; D call uncertain. Germline CDR1 SGHTA, CDR2 FQGNSA. The CDR3 length is 11 residues. V lost 5 bases, J lost 6 bases, and 6 bases lay in between.

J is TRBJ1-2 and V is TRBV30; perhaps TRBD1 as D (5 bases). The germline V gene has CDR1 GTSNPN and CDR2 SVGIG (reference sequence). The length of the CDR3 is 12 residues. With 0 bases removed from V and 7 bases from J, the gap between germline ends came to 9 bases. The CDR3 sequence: CAWSVWGTGYTF. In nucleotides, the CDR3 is TGTGCCTGGAGTGTATGGGGCACTGGCTACACCTTC.

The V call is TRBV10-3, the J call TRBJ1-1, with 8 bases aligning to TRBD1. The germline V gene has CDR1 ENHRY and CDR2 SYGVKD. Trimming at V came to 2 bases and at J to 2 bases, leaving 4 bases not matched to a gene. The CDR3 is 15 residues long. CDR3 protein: CAISERTGFNTEAFF. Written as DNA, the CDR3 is TGTGCCATCAGTGAGAGGACAGGGTTCAACACTGAAGCTTTCTTT.

The CDR3 protein is CASSVGRNTEAFF. The CDR3 DNA reads TGTGCCAGCAGCGTAGGCAGGAACACTGAAGCTTTCTTT. V gene TRBV9 combines with J gene TRBJ1-1; D is ambiguous. The CDR3 sequence is 13 residues long. CDR1 is SGDLS and CDR2 is YYNGEE in the germline V gene. V was clipped by 0 bases and J by 1 base, with 4 bases between them.

CDR3: CASSPSSGGASEQYF. The CDR3 DNA is TGTGCCAGCTCACCCTCTAGCGGGGGGGCCTCCGAGCAGTACTTC. The chain uses TRBV18 and TRBJ2-7; 12 bases line up with TRBD2. V gave up 3 bases and J gave up 6 bases; unmatched junction bases: 6. In germline, CDR1 is KGHSH, CDR2 LQKENI. CDR3 length equals 15 residues. The full variable domain, its missing parts supplied by reference TRBV18 and TRBJ2-7, is NAGVMQNPRHLVRRRGQEARLRCSPMKGHSHVYWYRQLPEEGLKFMVYLQKENIIDESGMPKERFSAEFPKEGPSILRIQQVVRGDSAAYFCASSPSSGGASEQYFGPGTRLTVT.